The entry that follows covers one TCR beta chain sequence. Its antigen remains undetermined. Base qualities are missing; no much larger clone stands one base away. The library was produced with the immunoSEQ multiplex PCR assay. For most patients, high-throughput TCR-beta CDR3 sequencing of genomic DNA was performed by Adaptive Biotechnologies. The authors processed their data as follows. Adaptive's ImmunoSEQ software supplied the TCR sequencing data for 18 patients, while MiXCR and VDJtools were used to process a few other patients. Because the origin of CDR3 nucleotide sequences shared between donor and recipient could not be assigned, those sequences were removed. At least 2-fold expansion over unstimulated cells and a minimum CFSE-low frequency of 0.002% (template counts) or 0.001% (read counts) were required for clones to be classified as alloreactive. A clone was considered mappable if detected in the sequenced pre-transplant spleen, lymph node, or MLR CFSE-low populations of the donor or recipient. The cumulative frequency of alloreactive clones was calculated as a percentage of all sequences, weighted by copy number. TCRdb took this table from immuneACCESS and kept in-frame rearrangements with V and J called. Such tables lack part of the clones; where checked against another copy, unresolved V genes explain under half of the gap, and the rest is unexplained. V and J calls and clone size are those listed in that table; D and trimming were worked out from the DNA. The sample contains around 30,000 clones, around nine tenths of them found a single time. Jointly, the top ten make up 9.5% to 13% of the sample.

The V end loses 6 bases and the J end loses 5 bases, and a stretch of 11 bases separates them. From the germline V gene, CDR1 is SGHNT and CDR2 is YENEEA. Counted from cysteine to phenylalanine, this CDR3 has 13 amino acids. Just the 39-base CDR3 DNA is kept, in frame starting at base 1. The sample is drawn from a study of graft-versus-host responses after intestinal transplantation (dated by TCRdb to the early 2020s). As for the study more broadly: The transplants that recipients got were multivisceral, liver-intestinal, or isolated intestinal. Instead of going to the commercial service, samples from a few later patients were sequenced in-house on an Illumina MiSeq and processed with MiXCR. Every recipient was given anti-thymocyte globulin induction, then maintenance tacrolimus and steroids for about 3 years. Bulk TCR-beta CDR3 sequencing was used to track graft-versus-host and host-versus-graft alloreactive T cell clones in the graft, circulation and bone marrow after intestinal transplantation. The cohort enrolled some 23 intestinal transplant recipients, one of whom was a retransplant, and a few patients without pretransplant specimens were excluded. Donor T cell macrochimerism was defined as a peak of at least 4% donor T cells among recipient peripheral blood mononuclear cells. To identify alloreactive clones, pre-transplant mixed lymphocyte reaction products were sequenced and then compared with unstimulated pre-transplant donor and recipient T cells. Overall study results and their limits: Conclusions were limited by the relatively low number and heterogeneity of intestinal transplant patients. Early after transplant, peak levels of circulating GvH clones were found to be associated with declines in HvG clones. GvH clones were found in recipient bone marrow, and some of the GvH clones appeared earlier in ileal mucosa or blood, which is consistent with an intestinal mucosal origin. In patients with donor T cell macrochimerism, the allografts had high GvH to HvG T cell clonal ratios.

Blood samples were collected up to 4 times in the first month after transplant and then at least monthly when available. The starting material was PBMCs, obtained about 15 months after intestinal transplantation. The rearrangement combines TRBV11-3 with TRBJ2-1; confidence is insufficient to name the D gene. The sequence derives from a human patient who received an intestinal transplant, so some T cells may come from the graft donor. DNA sequence: TGTGCCAGCAGTTCACTCACCGACAATGAGCAGTTCTTC. Protein translation: CASSSLTDNEQFF.